Listed here are 11 T cell receptor beta chains from one sample, sequenced in a study of blood T cell repertoires in COVID-19. The table came from immunoSEQ multiplex PCR; TCRdb's copy has only in-frame clones and leaves some out. This sample yields some 56,000 clones, of which roughly 83% are seen a single time; roughly 24% belongs to the top ten. The sample consisted of peripheral blood. The receptors come from a woman aged 80 or over with acute or convalescent COVID-19.

The V call is TRBV11-3, the J call TRBJ1-6; 12 bases agree with TRBD1. The length of the CDR3 is 14 residues. Germline loops: CDR1 SGHNT, CDR2 YENEEA. J gave up 14 bases and V 3 bases, and 5 bases lay outside the gene matches. DNA for the CDR3: TGTGCCAGCAGCTTGGGACAGGGGGCAGGTACCCTCCACTTT. This translates into CASSLGQGAGTLHF.

This clone has only one observation. The chain is built from TRBV4-2 and TRBJ2-7; TRBD2 matches at 9 bases. Per the germline V gene, CDR1 is LGHNA and CDR2 is YNFKEQ. V lost 6 bases, J lost 1 base, and 4 bases stayed unmatched. The CDR3 consists of 14 residues. The CDR3 protein is CASRLAGASYEQYV. CDR3 sequence (DNA): TGTGCCAGCAGATTAGCGGGAGCTTCCTACGAGCAGTACGTC.

V is TRBV7-2 and J is TRBJ1-6, with 9 bases that match TRBD1. The CDR3 consists of 15 residues. Germline CDR1 and CDR2: SGHTA and FQGNSA. The J segment lost 9 bases and the V segment lost 2 bases, leaving 5 bases of the junction unmatched. CDR3 sequence: CASSLMGQGSSPLHF. DNA of the CDR3: TGTGCCAGCAGCTTAATGGGACAGGGATCTTCACCCCTCCACTTT.

The chain joins TRBV6-5 to TRBJ1-5; D perhaps matches TRBD1 (6 bases). The CDR3 extends over 14 amino acids. V was clipped by 5 bases and J by 4 bases, with 12 bases between them. From germline, CDR1 is MNHEY and CDR2 SVGAGI. The CDR3 spells CASSPQGGNQPQHF. The CDR3 nucleotides are TGTGCCAGCAGTCCACAGGGCGGAAATCAGCCCCAGCATTTT.

The V gene is TRBV6-6, the J gene TRBJ2-3; 10 nucleotides agree with TRBD2. With V trimmed by 10 bases and J by 3 bases, 10 bases remained unmatched. Germline-derived CDR1 and CDR2 are MNHNY and SVGAGI (reference sequence). The CDR3 runs to 15 residues. CDR3 coding DNA: TGTGCCACCAAACCTAGCGGGAGTTCGACAGATACGCAGTATTTT. Its translation is CATKPSGSSTDTQYF.

This clone has a handful of counts. The chain couples TRBV5-4 to TRBJ2-3, with 7 bases fitting TRBD2. The ends lost 6 bases at V and 0 bases at J; junction bases unmatched: 13. Per the germline V gene, CDR1 is SGHNT and CDR2 is YYREEE (reference sequence). This CDR3 spans 17 amino acids. The chain's CDR3 is CASTGGSRFPSTDTQYF. CDR3 nucleotide sequence: TGTGCCAGCACGGGAGGATCTAGGTTCCCTAGCACAGATACGCAGTATTTT. The whole variable domain, filled in from reference TRBV5-4 and TRBJ2-3, reads ETGVTQSPTHLIKTRGQQVTLRCSSQSGHNTVSWYQQALGQGPQFIFQYYREEENGRGNFPPRFSGLQFPNYSSELNVNALELDDSALYLCASTGGSRFPSTDTQYFGPGTRLTVL.

V usage is TRBV18 and J usage is TRBJ1-2, with D uncertain. The CDR3 contains 13 residues. V was pared by 6 bases and J by 6 bases, with 14 bases between. The germline CDR1 and CDR2 sequences are KGHSH and LQKENI. The CDR3 sequence: CASSPSRSDGYTF. CDR3 coding DNA: TGTGCCAGCTCCCCCTCCCGCTCGGATGGCTACACCTTC.

The J gene is TRBJ2-6, the V gene TRBV11-2; TRBD1 matches 7 bases. The germline V gene encodes CDR1 SGHAT and CDR2 FQNNGV. The CDR3 spans 17 residues. V lost 3 bases to trimming and J lost 0 bases; unmatched junction nucleotides: 5. CDR3 in DNA: TGTGCCAGCAGCTTGGACAGGACCTACTCTGGGGCCAACGTCCTGACTTTC. As protein: CASSLDRTYSGANVLTF.

The chain uses TRBV6-6 and TRBJ1-6; TRBD1 matches at 8 bases. From germline, CDR1 is MNHNY and CDR2 SVGAGI (reference sequence). J was trimmed by 7 bases and V by 5 bases; bases with no gene match: 4. The CDR3 sequence is 14 residues long. The CDR3, as DNA: TGTGCCAGCAGTCGGGACAGGATGAATTCACCCCTCCACTTT. Translated, it gives CASSRDRMNSPLHF.

V and J are TRBV18 and TRBJ2-5, with D perhaps matching TRBD2 (6 bases). The CDR3 has 14 residues. The V gene lost 0 bases and the J gene lost 5 bases, with 10 bases spanning the gap. The germline V gene encodes CDR1 KGHSH and CDR2 LQKENI. CDR3 sequence (DNA): TGTGCCAGCTCACCACCGCGGGGTTGGGAGACCCAGTACTTC. The encoded protein is CASSPPRGWETQYF.

This clone was observed a handful of times. The sample contains more than one DNA sequence encoding this CDR3. The J gene is TRBJ1-4, the V gene TRBV29-1; TRBD1 might be the D (5 bases). V lost 2 bases and J 0 bases, leaving 10 bases between the germline ends. Germline V lookup: CDR1 SQVTM, CDR2 ANQGSEA. There are 15 residues in the CDR3. For the CDR3, the DNA is TGCAGCGTTGAAACAGGCACTGCAACTAATGAAAAACTGTTTTTT. Its protein is CSVETGTATNEKLFF.